This T cell receptor (beta chain) came from a study of chemoradiotherapy in HPV16-positive cancers. V dropped 5 bases and J dropped 3; count of bases not matched to a gene: 2. Germline V CDR1 and CDR2: SNHLY, FYNNEI. There are 14 residues in the CDR3. TCRdb's table, derived via immunoSEQ multiplex PCR, lists solely in-frame clones and lacks some. The sample holds about 5,500 clones; 78% are singletons and the top ten take 15% to 20%. The TCR was taken from a human donor with HPV-associated anogenital cancer. Collection took place from a patient who underwent chemoradiotherapy. V is TRBV2 and J is TRBJ1-5; 9 positions agree with TRBD1. The CDR3 loop is CASSTGGYNQPQHF. The CDR3 region has the DNA TGTGCCAGCAGTACAGGGGGCTACAATCAGCCCCAGCATTTT.